This record concerns one T cell receptor (beta chain) sequence. The antigen is undetermined. This CDR3 region has 16 residues. In the PCR, 60 Vbeta and 13 Jbeta primers were used. Clones were read by immunoSEQ multiplex PCR, and TCRdb kept only the in-frame ones, dropping some. The repertoire has about 110,000 clones, roughly two thirds of them found once; the top ten carry approximately 8.4%. This specimen belongs to a study of cytomegalovirus exposure and HLA in healthy donors. Overall study: Unique TCR beta sequences numbering approximately 120 million came from approximately 180 million T cells in an earlier analysis.

Study outcomes and limitations: Within an earlier analysis, most TCR beta V segments proved productive either about 87% or about 30% of the time. High specificity and sensitivity for cytomegalovirus status were reported for the classifier.

The sequence derives from a man aged 35-49 years in good health and CMV-seronegative. The sample comprised PBMCs. V gene TRBV21-1 combines with J gene TRBJ2-2; TRBD1 is the table's D call, not checked against the DNA. TRBV21-1 is shown as a pseudogene. CDR3 residues: CASVTRDRKNTGELFF. DNA for the CDR3: TGTGCCAGCGTAACCCGGGACAGGAAAAACACCGGGGAGCTGTTTTTT.